This TCR beta chain comes out of a study of shared clonotypes between healthy human individuals. General study points: Memory subsets generally showed lower estimated richness than naive subsets. Relative to their counterparts shared across all four donors, non-shared clonotypes exhibited diminished generation probabilities.

CDR1 and CDR2 from the germline V gene are GTSNPN and SVGIG (reference sequence). With V trimmed by 0 bases and J by 0 bases, 14 bases remained unmatched. The CDR3 has 18 amino acids. To note about this clone: Antigen unknown.

Only in-frame clones appear in the TCRdb table, and some are missing; sequencing was by immunoSEQ multiplex PCR. The sample yields about 2 million clones, just under 95% seen once. The naive CD8 fraction comprised CD45RO-negative cells positively selected for CCR7 and excluded terminally differentiated effector memory CD45RA+ cells. This clonotype was obtained from a man aged 18 to 29 in good health. The chain combines TRBV30 with TRBJ2-7, with 7 nucleotides matching TRBD2. Sequencing was performed on naive CD8+ T cells sorted from blood. CDR3 in DNA: TGTGCCTGGAGTGTATCATTACTCTGGGGGGGAAGCTCCTACGAGCAGTACTTC. Protein: CAWSVSLLWGGSSYEQYF.